Listed below are T cell receptor beta chains from one sample, sequenced in a study of blood T cell repertoires in COVID-19. This table comes from immunoSEQ multiplex PCR, and its TCRdb copy is limited to in-frame clones, with some not included. The table lists some 15,000 clones, 91% of them singletons, with 4% to 5.5% in the top ten. The sequenced sample was peripheral blood. The receptor source for this set is a man in his fifties or sixties with active COVID-19. Each CDR3 is given with its conserved first and last residue. D genes are given only for firm matches. Expanded clones are given a class, and other clones once, few, many or no size at all.

abundance,j_gene,d_gene,v_gene,CDR3aa,CDR3nt
NA,TRBJ2-7,TRBD1,TRBV11-2,CASSFNIWGQGNSYEQYF,TGTGCCAGCAGCTTTAACATCTGGGGACAGGGAAATTCCTACGAGCAGTACTTC
NA,TRBJ2-5,NA,TRBV29-1,CSVEDGYQETQYF,TGCAGCGTTGAAGATGGCTACCAAGAGACCCAGTACTTC
NA,TRBJ2-1,NA,TRBV5-1,CASSLYLERYEQFF,TGCGCCAGCAGCTTGTACCTTGAGCGGTATGAGCAGTTCTTC
once,TRBJ2-7,NA,TRBV4-1,CASSQDRVSRYEQYF,TGCGCCAGCAGCCAAGATAGAGTTTCCAGGTACGAGCAGTACTTC
NA,TRBJ1-1,NA,TRBV6-1,CASSEYGTTGTEAFF,TGTGCCAGCAGTGAGTATGGAACGACGGGGACTGAAGCTTTCTTT
NA,TRBJ2-5,TRBD2,TRBV5-6,CASSFDGGGAGETQYF,TGTGCCAGCAGCTTTGATGGCGGGGGGGCAGGAGAGACCCAGTACTTC
NA,TRBJ1-4,NA,TRBV5-1,CASSLGATATNEKLFF,TGCGCCAGCAGCTTGGGGGCCACGGCTACTAATGAAAAACTGTTTTTT
NA,TRBJ1-4,NA,TRBV6-5,CASRADRLTNEKLFF,TGTGCCAGCAGAGCCGACAGGCTAACTAATGAAAAACTGTTTTTT
NA,TRBJ1-4,NA,TRBV9,CASSLTTGGLEKLFF,TGTGCCAGCAGCCTGACGACCGGAGGGCTTGAAAAACTGTTTTTT
NA,TRBJ2-5,NA,TRBV7-9,CASSQGLLGETQYF,TGTGCCAGCAGCCAGGGACTCCTGGGGGAGACCCAGTACTTC
NA,TRBJ1-2,NA,TRBV5-1,CASTTLEGYGYTF,TGCGCCAGCACCACCCTCGAGGGATATGGCTACACCTTC
NA,TRBJ2-7,NA,TRBV9,CASSVDNEVYEQYF,TGTGCCAGCAGCGTAGATAACGAGGTCTACGAGCAGTACTTC
NA,TRBJ2-2,TRBD2,TRBV5-1,CASSLEVGGAGGELFF,TGCGCCAGCAGCTTGGAGGTCGGGGGGGCCGGCGGGGAGCTGTTTTTT
NA,TRBJ1-1,NA,TRBV7-3,CASSSQAGTEAFF,TGTGCCAGCAGCTCACAGGCGGGGACTGAAGCTTTCTTT
NA,TRBJ1-2,TRBD1,TRBV9,CASSVGSRTGVNYGYTF,TGTGCCAGCAGCGTAGGATCACGGACAGGAGTTAACTATGGCTACACCTTC
NA,TRBJ2-3,TRBD2,TRBV9,CASSPPLGASGGKGSTDTQYF,TGTGCCAGCAGCCCACCACTCGGGGCTAGCGGGGGAAAGGGTAGCACAGATACGCAGTATTTT
NA,TRBJ1-1,TRBD1,TRBV10-3,CAISDQGDRGGTEAFF,TGTGCCATCAGTGACCAAGGGGACAGGGGGGGGACTGAAGCTTTCTTT
NA,TRBJ1-1,NA,TRBV5-1,CASSPAQAARTEAFF,TGCGCCAGCAGCCCAGCACAGGCGGCGAGAACTGAAGCTTTCTTT